One and the same sample provided the 17 T cell receptor beta chains below, sequenced in a study of CD4+ T cells in melanoma. Sequenced by immunoSEQ multiplex PCR; TCRdb stores in-frame clones only, minus some. The sample shows roughly 120,000 clones, about 90% of them seen only once. The specimen sequenced was peripheral blood. Receptors were obtained from a human donor with melanoma.

The chain employs TRBV5-1 and TRBJ2-7; 11 bases match TRBD2. Trimming removed 5 bases from V and 4 bases from J; junction bases left unmatched: 5. The CDR3 runs 14 residues. In germline, CDR1 is SGHRS, CDR2 YFSETQ. The CDR3 region has the DNA TGCGCCAGCAGGAAGGGACTAGCGGATTACGAGCAGTACTTC. The encoded protein is CASRKGLADYEQYF.

This clone came up a few times. The chain recombines TRBV18 with TRBJ2-2; TRBD1 aligns across 8 bases. The CDR3 has 15 amino acids. The trim removed 4 bases at V and 7 bases at J, leaving 8 bases unmatched. Germline loops: CDR1 KGHSH, CDR2 LQKENI. Written as DNA, the CDR3 is TGTGCCAGCTCACGATTGGCAGGGGGCATCGGGGAGCTGTTTTTT. It yields the protein CASSRLAGGIGELFF.

This clone was picked up a small number of times. The V and J genes are TRBV11-2 and TRBJ2-7, with D unresolved. The germline V gene encodes CDR1 SGHAT and CDR2 FQNNGV. The CDR3 covers 15 residues. Trimming left V 0 bases short and J 7 bases short, with 16 bases between. This CDR3 is CASSLERLDTEEQYF. The CDR3 DNA follows: TGTGCCAGCAGCTTAGAGCGTCTGGATACAGAAGAGCAGTACTTC.

The chain recombines TRBV6-5 with TRBJ1-5; 8 bases fit TRBD1. After removal of 5 bases from V and 4 bases from J, the junction contained 7 bases not matched to a gene. The CDR3 sequence is 15 residues long. Germline CDR1 and CDR2: MNHEY and SVGAGI. CDR3 amino acids: CASSLRTGSNQPQHF. CDR3 in DNA: TGTGCCAGCAGTCTCCGGACAGGGTCTAATCAGCCCCAGCATTTT.

This clone occurred a few times. The gene calls are TRBV7-3 and TRBJ1-2, with a tentative D call TRBD1 (6 bases). Germline values: CDR1 SGHTA, CDR2 FQGTGA. Trimming shortened V by 0 bases and J by 8 bases, and 10 bases separated the two germline ends. This CDR3 is built from 13 residues. CDR3: CASSLTGAVGYTF. CDR3 DNA: TGTGCCAGCAGCTTAACGGGGGCGGTGGGCTACACCTTC.

The rearrangement uses TRBV6-1 and TRBJ2-7; 10 bases line up with TRBD2. V lost 7 bases and J lost 3; bases outside the gene matches: 6. This CDR3 region has 14 residues. Germline V gene sequence: CDR1 MNHNS, CDR2 SASEGT. The DNA for the CDR3 is TGTGCCAGCACTATAACTAGCGGGGACTACGAGCAGTACTTC. Its protein product is CASTITSGDYEQYF.

The chain is built from TRBV13 and TRBJ2-3; 10 nucleotides agree with TRBD2. From germline, CDR1 is PRHDT and CDR2 FYEKMQ (reference sequence). V shed 3 bases and J 4 bases; nucleotides not matched to a gene: 10. This CDR3 has 17 amino acids. CDR3 nucleotide sequence: TGTGCCAGCAGCTTTTCTCTAGCGGGAGTGACGCCAGATACGCAGTATTTT. Amino acid sequence: CASSFSLAGVTPDTQYF.

The CDR3 bases are TGCGCCAGCACTGGACAGGGTACGAACACTGAAGCTTTCTTT. Protein product: CASTGQGTNTEAFF. The genes are TRBV5-1 and TRBJ1-1; 8 bases match TRBD1. In germline, CDR1 is SGHRS, CDR2 YFSETQ. V dropped 6 bases and J dropped 1; count of bases not matched to a gene: 5. The CDR3 is 14 amino acids.

This clone was picked up one time. The chain links TRBV6-6 to TRBJ2-5, with a tentative D call TRBD2 (6 bases). The V gene's germline CDR1 is MNHNY and CDR2 SVGAGI (reference sequence). CDR3 length equals 13 residues. V gave up 6 bases and J gave up 2 bases, with 10 bases separating them. The CDR3 DNA follows: TGTGCCAGCAGAGGCGGGGCACAAGAGACCCAGTACTTC. It translates to CASRGGAQETQYF.

The chain couples TRBV2 to TRBJ2-7; D gene uncertain. The CDR3 contains 13 residues. The germline CDR1 and CDR2 sequences are SNHLY and FYNNEI. Trimming pared 8 bases from V and 3 bases from J, leaving 14 bases between. CDR3 sequence reads: CASVVGKYYEQYF. CDR3 nucleotide sequence: TGTGCCAGCGTAGTGGGGAAATACTACGAGCAGTACTTC. The whole variable domain, filled in from reference TRBV2 and TRBJ2-7, reads EPEVTQTPSHQVTQMGQEVILRCVPISNHLYFYWYRQILGQKVEFLVSFYNNEISEKSEIFDDQFSVERPDGSNFTLKIRSTKLEDSAMYFCASVVGKYYEQYFGPGTRLTVT.

J is TRBJ2-1 and V is TRBV5-4, with D perhaps TRBD2 (6 bases). Germline V lookup: CDR1 SGHNT, CDR2 YYREEE (reference sequence). This CDR3 region has 17 residues. V was trimmed by 4 bases and J by 2 bases, leaving 19 bases between them. CDR3 residues: CASSPIPTRQPYNEQFF. The CDR3 bases are TGTGCCAGCAGCCCTATACCGACTAGACAGCCCTACAATGAGCAGTTCTTC.

This chain links TRBV7-9 with TRBJ2-5, with TRBD2 as a possible D gene (5 bases). The CDR3 has 15 residues. Germline CDR1 and CDR2: SEHNR and FQNEAQ (reference sequence). V shed 6 bases and J shed 2 bases, with 16 bases lying between them. The CDR3 sequence: CASRSRDSFQETQYF. CDR3 nucleotide sequence: TGTGCCAGCAGATCTCGGGATTCCTTTCAAGAGACCCAGTACTTC.

This clone is a singleton in its sample. The chain joins TRBV19 to TRBJ2-3; TRBD2 is a possible D gene (6 bases). Trimming stripped 3 bases from V and 5 bases from J, with 12 bases between. Germline-derived CDR1 and CDR2 are LNHDA and SQIVND (reference sequence). The CDR3 is 14 amino acids. The CDR3 region has the DNA TGTGCCAGTAGTATTGAAGTCGGGAGAGATACGCAGTATTTT. Translation gives CASSIEVGRDTQYF.

This chain connects TRBV5-4 to TRBJ2-5; 8 positions agree with TRBD1. CDR1 and CDR2 (germline): SGHNT, YYREEE (reference sequence). The CDR3 extends over 13 amino acids. The ends lost 3 bases at V and 5 bases at J; junction bases unmatched: 3. The CDR3 region is CASSSRGLETQYF. The CDR3 nucleotides are TGTGCCAGCAGCTCCAGGGGGCTGGAGACCCAGTACTTC. The entire variable domain, with the rest obtained from reference TRBV5-4 and TRBJ2-5, is as follows: ETGVTQSPTHLIKTRGQQVTLRCSSQSGHNTVSWYQQALGQGPQFIFQYYREEENGRGNFPPRFSGLQFPNYSSELNVNALELDDSALYLCASSSRGLETQYFGPGTRLLVL.

This chain's CDR3 is CASSFDRGTSGNTIYF. DNA for the CDR3: TGTGCCAGCAGCTTCGACAGGGGGACGTCTGGAAACACCATATATTTT. The V call is TRBV7-9, the J call TRBJ1-3, with 9 bases that match TRBD1. This CDR3 has 16 residues. The junction had 4 bases not matched to a gene; V was cut back by 3 bases and J by 1 base. Germline CDR1 and CDR2: SEHNR and FQNEAQ (reference sequence). The full variable domain, with the rest looked up from reference TRBV7-9 and TRBJ1-3, is DTGVSQNPRHKITKRGQNVTFRCDPISEHNRLYWYRQTLGQGPEFLTYFQNEAQLEKSRLLSDRFSAERPKGSFSTLEIQRTEQGDSAMYLCASSFDRGTSGNTIYFGEGSWLTVV.

In this sample, this clone turned up once. The J gene is TRBJ2-7, the V gene TRBV5-5; maybe TRBD2 (8 bases). Germline V gene lookup returns CDR1 SGHKS and CDR2 YYEKEE (reference sequence). Trimming cost V 4 bases and J 5 bases, with 25 bases left between them. The CDR3 extends over 17 amino acids. The CDR3 nucleotides are TGTGCCAGCAGCCGGACAGGCCAGCGGGAGCCGGAAAACGAGCAGTACTTC. Amino acid sequence: CASSRTGQREPENEQYF.

This chain links TRBV10-3 with TRBJ2-3; D unresolved. This CDR3 has 16 amino acids. The germline V gene encodes CDR1 ENHRY and CDR2 SYGVKD. V gave up 5 bases and J gave up 1 base, with 16 bases separating them. CDR3 sequence: CAISKGDRTRTDTQYF. The CDR3 DNA sequence: TGTGCCATCAGTAAAGGAGACCGGACCCGCACAGATACGCAGTATTTT.